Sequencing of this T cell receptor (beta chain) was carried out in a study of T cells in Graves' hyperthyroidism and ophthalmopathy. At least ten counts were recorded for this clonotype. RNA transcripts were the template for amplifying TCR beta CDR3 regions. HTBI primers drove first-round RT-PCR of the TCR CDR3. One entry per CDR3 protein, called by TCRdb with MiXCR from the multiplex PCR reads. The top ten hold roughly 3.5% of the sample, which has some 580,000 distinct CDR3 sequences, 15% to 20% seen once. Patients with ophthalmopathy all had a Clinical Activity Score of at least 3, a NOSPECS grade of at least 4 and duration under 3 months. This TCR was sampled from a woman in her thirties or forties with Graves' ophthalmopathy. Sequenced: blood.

The CDR3 here is CAIRGQGSDGYTF. The CDR3 bases are TGTGCCATCAGGGGGCAGGGGTCGGATGGCTACACCTTC. This chain joins TRBV10-3 and TRBJ1-2, with D perhaps matching TRBD1 (6 bases). The CDR3 consists of 13 residues. Germline V gene lookup returns CDR1 ENHRY and CDR2 SYGVKD. Trimming left V 6 bases short and J 6 bases short, with 14 bases between.